This T cell receptor (beta chain) emerged from a study of CD8+ T cells in alopecia areata. Findings and limits, study-wide: Unlike in mice, where it was clearer, TCR sharing across patients was less clear, possibly HLA-related. Lesional scalp displayed greater clonality than normal scalp, most notably in alopecia totalis/universalis. Sequencing of scalp samples also includes resident alphabeta T cells from normal skin.

Cell sorting was applied to PBMCs, and CD4+ and CD8+ T cells were collected. Concerning this clone itself: The antigen remains unidentified.

The sequencing template was cDNA reverse transcribed from extracted RNA. Produced via immunoSEQ multiplex PCR; TCRdb's table is partial and in-frame only. This table holds about 110,000 clones, around 59% found once. Source material: CD8+ T cells sorted from blood. The source is a human donor in good health.

Written as DNA, the CDR3 is TGTGCCAGCAGCCCCTCCGGGGTTACGTACCAAGAGACCCAGTACTTC. Translating gives CASSPSGVTYQETQYF. The chain couples TRBV7-8 to TRBJ2-5; TRBD2 is a possible D gene (5 bases). The V end lost 5 bases, the J end lost 0 bases, and 16 bases lay between the germline ends. The CDR3 has 16 residues. Looked up from germline, CDR1 is SGHVS and CDR2 is FQNEAQ. Full variable domain (outside the CDR3, taken from reference TRBV7-8 and TRBJ2-5): GAGVSQSPRYKVAKRGQDVALRCDPISGHVSLFWYQQALGQGPEFLTYFQNEAQLDKSGLPSDRFFAERPEGSVSTLKIQRTQQEDSAVYLCASSPSGVTYQETQYFGPGTRLLVL.